The sequence of this T cell receptor beta chain was determined in a study of cytotoxic CD8 clonotypes in ibrutinib-treated CLL. On the study more broadly: Sequencing produced an average of roughly 230,000 productive templates and tens of thousands of productive rearrangements per sample.

Trimming stripped 0 bases from V and 0 bases from J, with 7 bases between. Germline V gene lookup returns CDR1 SGHRS and CDR2 YFSETQ. The CDR3 has 14 residues. In this sample, this clone turned up many times. The intended depth for sequencing was 1 in 200,000 to 1 in 1 million T cells. Using immunoSEQ multiplex PCR, the repertoire was profiled, and TCRdb retains in-frame clones only, with some absent. The table records over 250,000 clones, roughly four fifths of them present only once. The V call is TRBV5-1, the J call TRBJ2-7; D uncertain. The sequencing here drew on PBMCs, taken at disease progression, from a patient treated with ibrutinib. This TCR was sampled from a human donor with chronic lymphocytic leukemia. The CDR3 coding sequence is TGCGCCAGCAGCTTGGGCTTGGGCTCCTACGAGCAGTACTTC. Translated, it gives CASSLGLGSYEQYF. The entire variable domain, with the rest obtained from reference TRBV5-1 and TRBJ2-7, is as follows: KAGVTQTPRYLIKTRGQQVTLSCSPISGHRSVSWYQQTPGQGLQFLFEYFSETQRNKGNFPGRFSGRQFSNSRSEMNVSTLELGDSALYLCASSLGLGSYEQYFGPGTRLTVT.